Listed below are T cell receptor beta chains from one sample, sequenced in a study of blood T cells in healthy people across ages. TCRdb fed the 5' RACE reads into MiXCR, producing one record per CDR3 protein. The table records fewer than 900,000 distinct CDR3 sequences, roughly 50% of them present only once. Sequences were obtained from blood. These receptors were obtained from an older woman in good health. Each CDR3 is given with its conserved first and last residue. D genes are given only for firm matches. Size values are once, few and many counts, or a class for expanded clones, and some rows have none.

CDR3nt	CDR3aa	d_gene	j_gene	abundance	v_gene
TGTGCCACCAGTGATGCCGACACAGGCACTGAAGCTTTCTTT	CATSDADTGTEAFF	NA	TRBJ1-1	NA	TRBV24-1
TGTGCCAGCAGACCCACGGGACGGATGTACAAGGAGCAGTTCTTC	CASRPTGRMYKEQFF	NA	TRBJ2-1	NA	TRBV12-3/TRBV12-4
TGTGCCAGCAGCTCGATGACAGGGGGAATGATCAACTATGGCTACACCTTC	CASSSMTGGMINYGYTF	TRBD1	TRBJ1-2	NA	TRBV7-9
TGCAGCGCCGGTTCTAGCGGGAGGGTGAATGAGCAGTTCTTC	CSAGSSGRVNEQFF	TRBD2	TRBJ2-1	few	TRBV29-1
TGCAGTGCTAAAGCCCCGGGGGGGGAGGACCCCACCTACGAGCAGTACTTC	CSAKAPGGEDPTYEQYF	TRBD2	TRBJ2-7	NA	TRBV20-1
TGCAGTGCCCTGAGACCCGGACTCCTATACGAGCAGTACTTC	CSALRPGLLYEQYF	NA	TRBJ2-7	NA	TRBV20-1
TGTGCCAGCAGCTCCCGACAGGTGTCCACCTACGAGCAGTACTTC	CASSSRQVSTYEQYF	NA	TRBJ2-7	few	TRBV7-2
TGTGCCAGCAGCTCCCCGGGGGGGGCGCGTGATGGCTACACCTTC	CASSSPGGARDGYTF	NA	TRBJ1-2	NA	TRBV14
TGTGCCAGCATGATCCGGGGAAACACTGAAGCTTTCTTT	CASMIRGNTEAFF	NA	TRBJ1-1	NA	TRBV6-6
TGCGCCAGCAGCGGGCGGGGAGAGGCGCAACCTACCGGGGAGCTGTTTTTT	CASSGRGEAQPTGELFF	NA	TRBJ2-2	NA	TRBV5-1
TGTGCCACCAGTGACTCCGGACTAGCGGGAATGGCCGGGGAGCTGTTTTTT	CATSDSGLAGMAGELFF	TRBD2	TRBJ2-2	NA	TRBV24-1
TGTGCCAGCAGCCGAATGACAGGGCCCAACACCGGGGAGCTGTTTTTT	CASSRMTGPNTGELFF	TRBD1	TRBJ2-2	NA	TRBV7-2
TGTGCCAGCAGCTTAAAGGGATTGGTGGGCTCTGGAAACACCATATATTTT	CASSLKGLVGSGNTIYF	NA	TRBJ1-3	NA	TRBV7-2
TGTGCCAGCAGACAACTAGCGGCACAAGAGACCCAGTACTTC	CASRQLAAQETQYF	TRBD2	TRBJ2-5	NA	TRBV28
TGCAGTGCGGGAAAAAACAATGAGCAGTTCTTC	CSAGKNNEQFF	NA	TRBJ2-1	NA	TRBV20-1
TGTGCCACCAGCATGGATATCAATCAGCCCCAGCATTTT	CATSMDINQPQHF	NA	TRBJ1-5	few	TRBV15
TGTGCCAGCAGCCTCGGAAGCGGAGAGACCCAGTTCTTC	CASSLGSGETQFF	NA	TRBJ2-1	once	TRBV4-2
TGTGCCAGCAGCGCCCCGCCCGGGACTAGCGGGAGGTTCGATGAGCAGTTCTTC	CASSAPPGTSGRFDEQFF	TRBD2	TRBJ2-1	few	TRBV7-2
TGTGCCATCAGTAACTCACAAGAGACCCAGTACTTC	CAISNSQETQYF	NA	TRBJ2-5	NA	TRBV10-3
TGTGCCACCCAAGGGGGGCCGTACAATGAGCAGTTCTTC	CATQGGPYNEQFF	NA	TRBJ2-1	NA	TRBV24-1
TGCAGTGTTGATAGAAACGGGATGAGCACTGAAGCTTTCTTT	CSVDRNGMSTEAFF	NA	TRBJ1-1	NA	TRBV20-1
TGTGCCAGCAGTTCCTCCACGGGTTTTAATGAAAAACTGTTTTTT	CASSSSTGFNEKLFF	NA	TRBJ1-4	many	TRBV7-9
TGCAGTGCTAGAAATCCCTCCGGGGGGATTGCTTTCTTT	CSARNPSGGIAFF	NA	TRBJ1-1	few	TRBV20-1
TGTGCCAGCGCGGGGGGCGCAACTAATGAAAAACTGTTTTTT	CASAGGATNEKLFF	NA	TRBJ1-4	NA	TRBV28
TGTGCCAGCAGTTTGAGGACTAGCGCGAGGGGGACCACAGATACGCAGTATTTT	CASSLRTSARGTTDTQYF	TRBD2	TRBJ2-3	once	TRBV12-3/TRBV12-4
TGTGCCAGCAGCGATAAGCCGGGACAGGGGGCGACGGGGCCTAGCTCCTATAATTCACCCCTCCACTTT	CASSDKPGQGATGPSSYNSPLHF	TRBD1	TRBJ1-6	few	TRBV25-1
TGTGCCAGCAGTGCCCCACACTCCTCCTACGAGCAGTACTTC	CASSAPHSSYEQYF	NA	TRBJ2-7	NA	TRBV27
TGTGCCAGCAACGCCTGGACAGGAGACTACAATGAGCAGTTCTTC	CASNAWTGDYNEQFF	TRBD1	TRBJ2-1	NA	TRBV14
TGTGCCAGCAGTTACCGGGGGACAGGGCGGAACTATGGCTACACCTTC	CASSYRGTGRNYGYTF	TRBD1	TRBJ1-2	NA	TRBV6-2/TRBV6-3
TGCAGTGCGTACGAGGCGACTTCACCCCTCCACTTT	CSAYEATSPLHF	NA	TRBJ1-6	few	TRBV20-1
TGCAGTGCGCGTACAGGGGTGAACACTGAAGCTTTCTTT	CSARTGVNTEAFF	TRBD1	TRBJ1-1	few	TRBV20-1
TGTACTAGCAGCTTAGGAGACAGGGGCGGATACGAGCAGTACTTC	CTSSLGDRGGYEQYF	TRBD1	TRBJ2-7	NA	TRBV7-7
TGTGCCAGCAGCCTAATAGCGGGAGGCATCTACAATGAGCAGTTCTTC	CASSLIAGGIYNEQFF	TRBD2	TRBJ2-1	NA	TRBV7-2
TGCAGTGTTCGGGACCCCGGGGGCTACGAGCAGTACTTC	CSVRDPGGYEQYF	NA	TRBJ2-7	many	TRBV20-1
TGTGCCAGCAGCGACCCGGGACCCAACGAGCAGTACTTC	CASSDPGPNEQYF	NA	TRBJ2-7	NA	TRBV4-2
TGCAGTGCTAGGACGCTTACCGGCGGGAATGAGCAGTTCTTC	CSARTLTGGNEQFF	NA	TRBJ2-1	NA	TRBV20-1
TGTGCCAGCAGCCCGAGAGAGACAGGTTTCGAGCAGTACTTC	CASSPRETGFEQYF	NA	TRBJ2-7	NA	TRBV7-8
TGCAGTGCTAAGCCCACAGGGGGTAGCAATCAGCCCCAGCATTTT	CSAKPTGGSNQPQHF	TRBD1	TRBJ1-5	NA	TRBV20-1
TGTGCCAGCAGTTTAGCGGAATCCGGGTCGGATACGCAGTATTTT	CASSLAESGSDTQYF	NA	TRBJ2-3	NA	TRBV27
TGTGCCAGCGGTTCTAGCATTACGCAGTATTTT	CASGSSITQYF	NA	TRBJ2-3	NA	TRBV7-2
TGCAGCGTTAGAGGACAGGGCGGAGATCAGCCCCAGCATTTT	CSVRGQGGDQPQHF	TRBD1	TRBJ1-5	once	TRBV29-1
TGTGCCAGCAGCTTAGTGGGAGCCGGGAGGGCGGACGAGCAGTACTTC	CASSLVGAGRADEQYF	TRBD2	TRBJ2-7	NA	TRBV7-8
TGCGCCAGCAGCCAAGGCCCGGGACAGGGAGTGGATGGCTACACCTTC	CASSQGPGQGVDGYTF	TRBD1	TRBJ1-2	few	TRBV4-3
TGTGCCAGCAGCTTAGGGACAGATGGAGGAGGCTACACCTTC	CASSLGTDGGGYTF	TRBD1	TRBJ1-2	NA	TRBV12-3/TRBV12-4
TGTGCCAGCCGTTTGTACCTAACCAACCCGGCGAGCTCTCCCAGCTCTGGGGCCAACGTCCTGACTTTC	CASRLYLTNPASSPSSGANVLTF	NA	TRBJ2-6	NA	TRBV6-2/TRBV6-3
TGCAGTGCCCCGGATCCTGGAAGGGACACTGAAGCTTTCTTT	CSAPDPGRDTEAFF	NA	TRBJ1-1	NA	TRBV20-1